This passage covers 20 T cell receptor beta chains from one sample sequenced in a study of T-cell reconstitution after alpha-beta-depleted transplantation in children. Researchers prepared the TCRbeta library using unique molecular identifiers, the study reports. TCRdb passed the PCR reads through MiXCR, listing each CDR3 protein once. The repertoire holds hundreds of thousands of distinct CDR3 sequences, with about 17% as singletons. Sequenced material: PBMCs from the stem cell graft donor, taken from the stem cell graft. These receptors originate from a human donor who donated a stem cell graft to a child with acute lymphoblastic leukemia.

There are a few counts of this clonotype. V gene TRBV3-1 combines with J gene TRBJ2-1, with 11 bases that match TRBD2. The CDR3 contains 13 residues. CDR1 is LGHDT, CDR2 YNNKEL, per germline (reference sequence). V gave up 3 bases and J gave up 11 bases; unmatched junction bases: 3. CDR3 loop: CASSQETSGKQFF. As DNA, the CDR3 is TGTGCCAGCAGCCAGGAGACTAGCGGGAAGCAGTTCTTC.

This chain uses TRBV2 with TRBJ2-1, with 13 positions matching TRBD2. In germline, CDR1 is SNHLY, CDR2 FYNNEI. The J segment lost 5 bases and the V segment lost 7 bases, leaving 2 bases of the junction unmatched. The CDR3 loop spans 14 amino acids. CDR3 residues: CASKLAGGDNEQFF. CDR3 in DNA: TGTGCCAGCAAACTAGCGGGAGGGGACAATGAGCAGTTCTTC.

Only a few counts were recorded for this clonotype. This chain joins TRBV11-2 and TRBJ2-3, with D possibly called TRBD1 or TRBD2 (5 bases each). Germline CDR1 is SGHAT and CDR2 is FQNNGV. CDR3 size: 17 residues. Trimming stripped 2 bases from V and 1 base from J, with 16 bases between. CDR3 in amino acids: CASSLSRTWGGTDTQYF. CDR3 nucleotides: TGTGCCAGCAGCTTAAGTCGGACTTGGGGCGGCACAGATACGCAGTATTTT.

This clonotype was seen a handful of times. The gene calls are TRBV12-3 or TRBV12-4 and TRBJ2-7, with 9 nucleotides matching TRBD1. The CDR3 spans 14 residues. The V segment lost 2 bases and the J segment 7 bases; nucleotides outside the gene matches: 6. CDR3 sequence: CASSLHRGLREQYF. In DNA, the CDR3 is TGTGCCAGCAGTTTACACAGGGGGCTTAGAGAGCAGTACTTC.

This clonotype was seen a handful of times. The rearrangement joins TRBV27 to TRBJ2-2; D gene ambiguous. The CDR3 is 15 residues long. Germline CDR1 and CDR2: MNHEY and SMNVEV (reference sequence). V lost 5 bases to trimming and J lost 3 bases, with 13 bases between them. The CDR3 DNA reads as TGTGCCAGCAGTCCCGTCAAAGCGTACACCGGGGAGCTGTTTTTT. Amino acids: CASSPVKAYTGELFF.

The chain couples TRBV29-1 to TRBJ2-7, with 10 bases matching TRBD1. J gave up 0 bases and V 4 bases, and 9 bases lay outside the gene matches. Germline V gene lookup returns CDR1 SQVTM and CDR2 ANQGSEA. The CDR3 has 16 residues. CDR3 loop: CSVGPGQGKGSYEQYF. The CDR3 DNA sequence: TGCAGCGTTGGTCCGGGACAGGGGAAGGGCTCCTACGAGCAGTACTTC.

The CDR3 nucleotides are TGTGCCACCAGCAGCCTCCAACCTCCCTACGAGCAGTACTTC. As protein: CATSSLQPPYEQYF. The chain links TRBV15 to TRBJ2-7; no clear D gene. Germline V gives CDR1 LNHNV, CDR2 YYDKDF (reference sequence). With 3 bases removed from V and 2 bases from J, the gap between germline ends came to 11 bases. This CDR3 is 14 amino acids long.

The sample holds a few counts of this clonotype. J is TRBJ2-7 and V is TRBV5-1; 10 bases fit TRBD1. The CDR3 length is 14 residues. The J segment lost 3 bases and the V segment lost 3 bases, leaving 3 bases of the junction unmatched. CDR1 is SGHRS and CDR2 is YFSETQ in the germline V gene. The CDR3 DNA reads TGCGCCAGCAGCTACGGGACAGGGGTCTACGAGCAGTACTTC. As protein: CASSYGTGVYEQYF. The full variable domain, with the rest looked up from reference TRBV5-1 and TRBJ2-7, is KAGVTQTPRYLIKTRGQQVTLSCSPISGHRSVSWYQQTPGQGLQFLFEYFSETQRNKGNFPGRFSGRQFSNSRSEMNVSTLELGDSALYLCASSYGTGVYEQYFGPGTRLTVT.

The chain recombines TRBV12-3 or TRBV12-4 with TRBJ1-4, with 7 nucleotides matching TRBD1. The CDR3 extends over 14 amino acids. Losses at the gene ends were 2 bases for V and 4 bases for J; bases not matched to a gene: 1. The chain's CDR3 is CASSLQGGNEKLFF. In DNA form, the CDR3 reads TGTGCCAGCAGTTTACAGGGGGGTAATGAAAAACTGTTTTTT.

This clonotype was found a few times. The chain has TRBV12-3 or TRBV12-4 and TRBJ1-4, with D tentatively TRBD1 (5 bases). The CDR3 has 14 amino acids. V dropped 5 bases and J dropped 8 bases, with 15 bases sitting between them. The CDR3 coding sequence is TGTGCCAGCAGTCTCGGATGGACACGAGAAAAACTGTTTTTT. Its translation: CASSLGWTREKLFF.

In the case of this clonotype: One end of the junction does not line up with germline, which may come from a read error. The rearrangement joins TRBV27 to TRBJ2-7; 10 bases are shared with TRBD1. Per the germline V gene, CDR1 is MNHEY and CDR2 is SMNVEV (reference sequence). The CDR3 runs to 16 residues. The DNA of the CDR3 is TGTGCCAGCACCAAACTCCCAGGACAGGGGGTCTACGAGCACTACTTC. It codes for CASTKLPGQGVYEHYF.

The gene calls are TRBV18 and TRBJ1-4; no firm D call. Germline assignment: CDR1 KGHSH and CDR2 LQKENI. The CDR3 covers 12 residues. Trimming cost V 3 bases and J 5 bases, with 4 bases left between them. The CDR3 sequence is CASSPVNEKLFF. CDR3 nucleotides: TGTGCCAGCTCACCGGTGAATGAAAAACTGTTTTTT.

The gene calls are TRBV29-1 and TRBJ2-2, with 7 bases identical to TRBD2. V gave up 1 base and J gave up 5 bases; unmatched junction bases: 10. Germline V CDR1 and CDR2: SQVTM, ANQGSEA. The CDR3 is 16 residues long. CDR3 sequence (DNA): TGCAGCGTTGAAGGTCTAGCGGCTAGAAAAACCGGGGAGCTGTTTTTT. Translated, it gives CSVEGLAARKTGELFF.

This clonotype was observed a few times. This chain links TRBV12-3 or TRBV12-4 with TRBJ2-1, with 7 nucleotides matching TRBD2. The CDR3 is 15 residues long. V dropped 6 bases and J dropped 7; count of bases not matched to a gene: 12. Written as DNA, the CDR3 is TGTGCCAGCAGGTGGGGTTGGTACGGGGGGAATGAGCAGTTCTTC. This codes for CASRWGWYGGNEQFF.

This rearrangement joins TRBV7-2 to TRBJ2-4; 7 bases map to TRBD2. Trimming cost V 2 bases and J 7 bases; bases outside gene matches: 5. Germline CDR1 is SGHTA and CDR2 is FQGNSA. The CDR3 covers 14 residues. In nucleotides, the CDR3 is TGTGCCAGCAGCTTAACGACTAGCCGGAACATTCAGTACTTC. Amino acid sequence: CASSLTTSRNIQYF.

The chain links TRBV7-9 to TRBJ2-2; TRBD2 is a possible D gene (6 bases). The CDR3 sequence is 15 residues long. Trimming pared 9 bases from V and 6 bases from J, leaving 20 bases between. The germline V gene encodes CDR1 SEHNR and CDR2 FQNEAQ (reference sequence). CDR3: CASPRRGRLSGELFF. The CDR3 DNA reads as TGTGCCAGTCCGCGGCGGGGCAGATTATCCGGGGAGCTGTTTTTT. Looking up the rest from reference TRBV7-9 and TRBJ2-2 gives the full variable domain: DTGVSQNPRHKITKRGQNVTFRCDPISEHNRLYWYRQTLGQGPEFLTYFQNEAQLEKSRLLSDRFSAERPKGSFSTLEIQRTEQGDSAMYLCASPRRGRLSGELFFGEGSRLTVL.

The CDR3 DNA reads as TGCAGTGCTACCGTGACAGCAAATAATTCACCCCTCCACTTT. This gives the protein CSATVTANNSPLHF. The gene calls are TRBV20-1 and TRBJ1-6, with D maybe TRBD1 (5 bases). CDR3 length: 14 residues. Germline V gives CDR1 DFQATT, CDR2 SNEGSKA (reference sequence). V lost 4 bases and J 5 bases, leaving 12 bases between the germline ends.

The rearrangement uses TRBV3-1 and TRBJ1-3; D ambiguous. V lost 4 bases to trimming and J lost 0 bases, with 7 bases between them. This CDR3 is built from 14 residues. From germline, CDR1 is LGHDT and CDR2 YNNKEL (reference sequence). In nucleotides, the CDR3 is TGTGCCAGCAGCCTCTTTGACTCTGGAAACACCATATATTTT. Protein: CASSLFDSGNTIYF.

This clonotype was seen a few times. The chain employs TRBV20-1 and TRBJ2-3; D uncertain. The CDR3 covers 14 residues. Trimming removed 2 bases at V and 4 bases at J, with 13 bases between. Germline CDR1 and CDR2: DFQATT and SNEGSKA (reference sequence). In DNA, the CDR3 is TGCAGTGCTAGACCAGCCGACCATCCAGATACGCAGTATTTT. Its translation: CSARPADHPDTQYF.

This clonotype was seen many times. This chain uses TRBV12-3 or TRBV12-4 with TRBJ2-7; D not certain. Trimming took off 6 bases at V and 3 bases at J, with 9 bases between the two ends. This CDR3 spans 12 amino acids. The CDR3 coding sequence is TGTGCCAGCAGCTTGGCGGTCTACGAGCAGTACTTC. This encodes CASSLAVYEQYF.